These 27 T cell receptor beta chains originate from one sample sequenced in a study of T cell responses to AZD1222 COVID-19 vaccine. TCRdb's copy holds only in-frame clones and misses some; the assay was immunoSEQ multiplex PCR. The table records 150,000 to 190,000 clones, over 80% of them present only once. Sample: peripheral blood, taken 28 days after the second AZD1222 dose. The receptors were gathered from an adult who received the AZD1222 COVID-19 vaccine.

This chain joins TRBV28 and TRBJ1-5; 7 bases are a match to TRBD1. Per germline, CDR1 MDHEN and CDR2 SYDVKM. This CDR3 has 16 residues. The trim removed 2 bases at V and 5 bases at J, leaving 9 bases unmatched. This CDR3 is CASSLKSGGFYQPQHF. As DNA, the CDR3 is TGTGCCAGCAGTTTAAAATCAGGGGGGTTTTATCAGCCCCAGCATTTT.

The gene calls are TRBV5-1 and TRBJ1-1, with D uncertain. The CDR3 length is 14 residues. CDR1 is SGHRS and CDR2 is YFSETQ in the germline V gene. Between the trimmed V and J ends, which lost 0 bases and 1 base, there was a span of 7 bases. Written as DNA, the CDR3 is TGCGCCAGCAGCTTGGTCATGGAGAACACTGAAGCTTTCTTT. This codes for CASSLVMENTEAFF.

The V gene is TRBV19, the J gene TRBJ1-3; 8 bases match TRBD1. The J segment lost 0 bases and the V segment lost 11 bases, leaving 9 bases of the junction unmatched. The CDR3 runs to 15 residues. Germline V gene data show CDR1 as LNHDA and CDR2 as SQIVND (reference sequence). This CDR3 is CAVADRASSGNTIYF. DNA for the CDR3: TGTGCCGTGGCGGACAGGGCCTCCTCTGGAAACACCATATATTTT.

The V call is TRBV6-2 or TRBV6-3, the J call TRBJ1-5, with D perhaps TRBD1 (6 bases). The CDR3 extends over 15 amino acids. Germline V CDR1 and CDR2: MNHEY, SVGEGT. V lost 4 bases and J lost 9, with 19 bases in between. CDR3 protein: CASSLATGIQGPQHF. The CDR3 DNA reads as TGTGCCAGCAGTTTAGCCACAGGGATCCAGGGGCCCCAGCATTTT.

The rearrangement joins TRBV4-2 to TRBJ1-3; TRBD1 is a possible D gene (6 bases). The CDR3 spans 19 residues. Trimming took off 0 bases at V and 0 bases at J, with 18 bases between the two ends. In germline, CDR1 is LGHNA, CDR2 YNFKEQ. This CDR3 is CASSQDPSAQGFSGNTIYF. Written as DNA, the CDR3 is TGTGCCAGCAGCCAAGACCCATCCGCCCAGGGGTTCTCTGGAAACACCATATATTTT.

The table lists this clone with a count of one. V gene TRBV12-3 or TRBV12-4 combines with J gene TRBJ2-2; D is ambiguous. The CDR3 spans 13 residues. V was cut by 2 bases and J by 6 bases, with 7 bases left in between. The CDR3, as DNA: TGTGCCAGCAGTTTAAATCTTCCCGGGGAGCTGTTTTTT. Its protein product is CASSLNLPGELFF.

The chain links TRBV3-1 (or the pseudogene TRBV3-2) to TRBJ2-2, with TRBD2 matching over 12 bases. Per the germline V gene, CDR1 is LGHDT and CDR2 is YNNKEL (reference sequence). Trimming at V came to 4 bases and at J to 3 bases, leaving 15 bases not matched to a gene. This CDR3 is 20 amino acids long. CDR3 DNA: TGTGCCAGCAGCCCTTCCTTCCTGACTAGCGGGAGCCCAGACACCGGGGAGCTGTTTTTT. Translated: CASSPSFLTSGSPDTGELFF.

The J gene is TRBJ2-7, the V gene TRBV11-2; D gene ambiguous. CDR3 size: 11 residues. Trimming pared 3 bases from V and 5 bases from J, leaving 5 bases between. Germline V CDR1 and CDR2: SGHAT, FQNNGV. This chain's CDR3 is CASSLHNEQYF. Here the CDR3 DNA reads TGTGCCAGCAGCTTGCACAACGAGCAGTACTTC.

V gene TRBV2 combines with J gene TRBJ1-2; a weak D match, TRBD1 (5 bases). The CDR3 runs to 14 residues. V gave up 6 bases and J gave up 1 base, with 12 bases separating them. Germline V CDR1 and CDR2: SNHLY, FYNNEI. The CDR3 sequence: CASSSIQGNYGYTF. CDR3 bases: TGTGCCAGCAGCTCTATTCAGGGTAACTATGGCTACACCTTC.

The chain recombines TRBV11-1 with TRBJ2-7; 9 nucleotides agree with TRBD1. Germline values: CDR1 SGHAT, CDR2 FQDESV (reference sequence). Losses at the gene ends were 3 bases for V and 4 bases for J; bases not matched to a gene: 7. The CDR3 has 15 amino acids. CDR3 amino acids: CASSFNIQGAYEQYF. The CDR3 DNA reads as TGTGCCAGCAGCTTTAACATACAGGGGGCTTACGAGCAGTACTTC.

For the CDR3, the DNA is TGTGCCAGCACCCTGACAGGGAAGGCCGGGGAGCTGTTTTTT. It is translated as CASTLTGKAGELFF. J is TRBJ2-2 and V is TRBV7-3; 7 bases agree with TRBD1. Trimming at V came to 7 bases and at J to 6 bases, leaving 8 bases not matched to a gene. The length of the CDR3 is 14 residues. Germline V gives CDR1 SGHTA, CDR2 FQGTGA.

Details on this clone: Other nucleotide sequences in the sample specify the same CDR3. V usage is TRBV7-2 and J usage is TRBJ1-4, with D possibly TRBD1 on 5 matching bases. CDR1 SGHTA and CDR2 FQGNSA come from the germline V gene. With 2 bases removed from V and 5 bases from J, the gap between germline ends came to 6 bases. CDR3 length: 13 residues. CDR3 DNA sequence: TGTGCCAGCAGCTTAAGACAGAATGAAAAACTGTTTTTT. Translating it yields CASSLRQNEKLFF.

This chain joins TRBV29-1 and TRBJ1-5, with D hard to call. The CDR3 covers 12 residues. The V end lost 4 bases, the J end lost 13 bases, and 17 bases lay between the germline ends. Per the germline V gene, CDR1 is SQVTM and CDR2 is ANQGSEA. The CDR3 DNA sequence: TGCAGCGTTGTTTCTGGTGGGATGGGTCAGCATTTT. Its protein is CSVVSGGMGQHF.

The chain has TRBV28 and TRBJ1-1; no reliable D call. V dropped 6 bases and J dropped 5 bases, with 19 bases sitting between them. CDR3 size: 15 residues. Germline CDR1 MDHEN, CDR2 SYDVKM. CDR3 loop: CASRLRLSGGTEAFF. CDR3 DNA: TGTGCCAGCAGACTTAGGCTGTCAGGCGGGACTGAAGCTTTCTTT.

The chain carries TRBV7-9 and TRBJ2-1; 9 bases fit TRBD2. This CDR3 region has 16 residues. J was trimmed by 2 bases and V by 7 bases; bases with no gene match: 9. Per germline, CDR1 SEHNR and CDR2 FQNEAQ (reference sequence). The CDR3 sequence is CASNKPTSGTYNEQFF. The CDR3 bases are TGTGCCAGCAACAAACCGACTAGCGGTACCTACAATGAGCAGTTCTTC.

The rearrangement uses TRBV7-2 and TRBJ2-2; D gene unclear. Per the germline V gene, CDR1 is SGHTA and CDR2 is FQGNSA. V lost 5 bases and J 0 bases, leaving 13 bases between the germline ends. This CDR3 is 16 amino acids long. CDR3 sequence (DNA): TGTGCCAGCAGCCGCTGGACGAGCTCGAACACCGGGGAGCTGTTTTTT. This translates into CASSRWTSSNTGELFF.

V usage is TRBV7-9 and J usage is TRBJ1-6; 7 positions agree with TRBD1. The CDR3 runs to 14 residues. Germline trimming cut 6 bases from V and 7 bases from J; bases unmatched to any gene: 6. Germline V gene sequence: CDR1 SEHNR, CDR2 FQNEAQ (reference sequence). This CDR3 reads CASRETGQNSPLHF. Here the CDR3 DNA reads TGTGCCAGCAGGGAGACAGGGCAAAATTCACCCCTCCACTTT.

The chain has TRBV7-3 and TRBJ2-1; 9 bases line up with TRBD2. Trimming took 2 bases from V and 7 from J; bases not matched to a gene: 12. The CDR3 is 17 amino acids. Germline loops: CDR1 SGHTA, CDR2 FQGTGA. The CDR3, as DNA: TGTGCCAGCAGCTTATACGCTGGGCTAGCGGGAATAAATGAGCAGTTCTTC. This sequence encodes CASSLYAGLAGINEQFF.

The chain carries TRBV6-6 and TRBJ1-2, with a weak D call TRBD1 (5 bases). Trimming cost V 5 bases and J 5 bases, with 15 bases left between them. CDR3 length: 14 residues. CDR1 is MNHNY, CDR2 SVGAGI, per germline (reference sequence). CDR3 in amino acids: CASSPGTAWYGYTF. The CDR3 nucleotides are TGTGCCAGCAGTCCCGGGACCGCTTGGTATGGCTACACCTTC.

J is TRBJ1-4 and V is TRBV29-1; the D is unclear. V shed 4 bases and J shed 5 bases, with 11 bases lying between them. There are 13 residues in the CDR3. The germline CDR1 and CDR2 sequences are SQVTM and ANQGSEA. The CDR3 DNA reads TGCAGCGTTGGGGGAGGGAGAAATGAAAAACTGTTTTTT. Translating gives CSVGGGRNEKLFF.

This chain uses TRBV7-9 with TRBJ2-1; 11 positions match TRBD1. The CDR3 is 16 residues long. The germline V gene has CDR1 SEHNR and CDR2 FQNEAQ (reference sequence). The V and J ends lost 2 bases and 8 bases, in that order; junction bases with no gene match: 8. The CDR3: CASSLLSGQGVYEQFF. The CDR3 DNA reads TGTGCCAGCAGCTTACTTTCGGGACAGGGGGTCTATGAGCAGTTCTTC.

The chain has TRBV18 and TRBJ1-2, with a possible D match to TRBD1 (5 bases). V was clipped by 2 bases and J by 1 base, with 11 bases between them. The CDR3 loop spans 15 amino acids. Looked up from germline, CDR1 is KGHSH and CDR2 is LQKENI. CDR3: CASSPAGGYNYGYTF. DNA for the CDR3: TGTGCCAGCTCACCAGCCGGGGGATATAACTATGGCTACACCTTC.

CDR3 DNA: TGCGCCAGCAGCCAAGACCTAGAGAGGGAGACCCAGTACTTC. This codes for CASSQDLERETQYF. The chain employs TRBV4-1 and TRBJ2-5; D gene unclear. Trimming removed 0 bases from V and 5 bases from J, with 10 bases in between. Germline CDR1 reads MGHRA; CDR2 reads YSYEKL. The CDR3 sequence is 14 residues long.

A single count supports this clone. CDR3 DNA: TGTGCCAGCAGCTTAAACCAGGAGGGAGAAGCTTTCTTT. Translating it yields CASSLNQEGEAFF. The J gene is TRBJ1-1, the V gene TRBV7-8; D is undetermined. The germline gives CDR1 SGHVS, CDR2 FQNEAQ. The CDR3 runs 13 residues. V was shortened by 2 bases and J by 8 bases, with 12 bases between the two germline ends.

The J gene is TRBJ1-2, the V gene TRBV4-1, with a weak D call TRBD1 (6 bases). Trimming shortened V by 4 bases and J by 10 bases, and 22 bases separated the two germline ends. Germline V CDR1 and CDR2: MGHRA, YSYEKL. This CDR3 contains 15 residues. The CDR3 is CASSLTDRQQRSYTF. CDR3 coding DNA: TGCGCCAGCAGCCTGACGGACAGACAACAGCGCTCCTACACCTTC.

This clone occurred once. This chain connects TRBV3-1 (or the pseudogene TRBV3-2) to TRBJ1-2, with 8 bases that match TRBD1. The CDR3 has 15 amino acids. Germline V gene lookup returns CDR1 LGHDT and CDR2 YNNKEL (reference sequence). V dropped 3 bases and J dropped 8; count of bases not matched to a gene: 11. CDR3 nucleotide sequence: TGTGCCAGCAGCCAGCCCCAGGGGGCGCAGGGCGGCTACACCTTC. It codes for CASSQPQGAQGGYTF.

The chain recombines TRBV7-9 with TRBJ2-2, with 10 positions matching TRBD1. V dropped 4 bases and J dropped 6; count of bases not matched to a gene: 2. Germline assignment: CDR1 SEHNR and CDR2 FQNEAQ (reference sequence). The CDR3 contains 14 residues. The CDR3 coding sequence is TGTGCCAGCAGCTCAGGACAGGGGGCCGGGGAGCTGTTTTTT. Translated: CASSSGQGAGELFF.